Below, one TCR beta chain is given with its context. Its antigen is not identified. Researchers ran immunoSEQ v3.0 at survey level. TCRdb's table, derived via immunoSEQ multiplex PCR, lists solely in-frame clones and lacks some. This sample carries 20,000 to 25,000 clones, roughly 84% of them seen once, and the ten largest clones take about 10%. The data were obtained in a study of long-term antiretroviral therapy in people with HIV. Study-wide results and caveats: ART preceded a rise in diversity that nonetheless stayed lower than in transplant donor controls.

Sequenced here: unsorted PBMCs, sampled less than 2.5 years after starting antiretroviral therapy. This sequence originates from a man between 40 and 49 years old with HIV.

The CDR3 DNA follows: TGTGCCAGCAGGGCCCACTCCACTGACAACAATGAGCAGTTCTTC. It yields the protein CASRAHSTDNNEQFF. The rearrangement uses TRBV2 and TRBJ2-1; D is unresolved. The V and J ends lost 6 bases and 5 bases respectively, with 17 bases between them. CDR3 length: 15 amino acids. Per germline, CDR1 SNHLY and CDR2 FYNNEI.